This T cell receptor beta chain was profiled in a study of shared clonotypes between healthy human individuals (TCRdb year 2020). Looking at the study overall: The cohort comprised two women and a few men aged 18 to 49 years. The study deeply sequenced blood TCR repertoires of about five healthy adults to estimate repertoire size and the extent of clonotype sharing between individuals. Per donor, leukapheresis produced somewhere between about 0.94 and 9 billion PBMCs. For each donor, three plates each were used for CD4 naive and CD4 memory, two plates were used for CD8 naive, and one plate was used for CD8 memory. Different laboratories and diverse techniques were used to prepare libraries and sequence TCR repertoires, to increase sequencing depth and limit assay-specific biases. General study outcomes and caveats: Even with the large sequencing depth, rarefaction of the sorted-subset datasets indicated that sequencing was incomplete. About 5% of naive CD4, 3% to 4% of naive CD8, roughly 2.4% of memory CD4, and less than 0.45% of memory CD8 clonotypes were shared across several donors. Because the study included only a small number of donors, the genetic and exposure-history diversity represented was limited. Only blood was sampled, and tissue TCR repertoires likely differ from those in blood. Pairwise subsampling led to the expectation that sequencing depth would affect the degree of clonotype sharing among donors. Estimated clonotype richness was generally larger for naive than for memory subsets. Compared with non-shared clonotypes, clonotypes shared by all four sorted-subset donors had higher generation probabilities.

TCR CDR3 regions were amplified from genomic DNA by multiplex PCR using the deep immunoSEQ assay. Genomic DNA extracted from each cell subset was distributed evenly over all wells of several immunoSEQ 96-well plates, and each plate served as one replicate. For sorted subsets, about 200 ng genomic DNA, equal to some 28,000 T cell genomes, was loaded into each replicate PCR. The purified libraries were quantified using a Qubit 3.0 fluorometer, sized with a Bioanalyzer 2100, and then quantified again using the KAPA Library Quantification kit. Every immunoSEQ 96-well plate was sequenced on a separate single-read 150-cycle Illumina NextSeq 550 flow cell. Regarding the original processing steps: Because the immunoSEQ output included only junctional sequences and no quality scores, the filtering could not be the same as the filtering used for full-length reads. Sequences were annotated with PyIR, a Python wrapper for IgBLAST v1.9, using IMGT germline references to assign V/J genes and CDR3. Reads with weak V/J assignments (E-value above 1e-6), missing CDR3, stop codons, out-of-frame junctions, or ambiguous translated residues were removed. A V3J clonotype was defined by an identical inferred V gene, J gene, and CDR3 amino acid sequence. Percentage overlap between repertoires was computed as shared unique clonotypes divided by the size of the smaller repertoire. Richness of each repertoire was evaluated using RTK rarefaction, the Chao1 estimator, and Recon v2.1 estimates of unobserved clonotypes. For all TCRbeta clonotypes obtained by the gDNA method from a handful of donors, generation probabilities were computed with OLGA. TCRdb retrieved this table from immuneACCESS and kept in-frame rearrangements only. Not all clones are present; in checked studies, unresolved V genes account for under half, and no reason is known for the remainder. That table is the source of V, J and clone size, and D and trimming were worked out from the DNA. Recorded for this sample are about 650,000 clones; roughly 95% of them occurred a single time. The top ten clonotypes cover around 0.11% of the sample.

For the CD8 naive samples, CD45RO-negative cells were positively selected for CCR7, yielding a CD45RA+CCR7+ population from which TemRA cells were excluded. Healthy HIV-negative adults with no recently reported acute infections or vaccinations were included as donors. All donors were Caucasian adults living in Nashville, Tennessee, USA. Blood was collected by leukapheresis, and PBMCs were isolated by Ficoll-Histopaque density gradient centrifugation and then cryopreserved in liquid nitrogen vapor phase. Purity and quantity of every magnetically sorted T cell population were checked by analytical flow cytometry. Genomic DNA was isolated from each sorted fraction and quantified by UV absorbance on a Nanodrop 2000c. Comments on this clone: No cognate antigen has been identified for it. No base quality information exists; no much larger clone differs at one position.

V drops 2 bases and J drops 3 bases, leaving 8 bases in between. In the germline V gene (reference sequence), CDR1 corresponds to MNHEY and CDR2 to SMNVEV. Inclusive of the bounding cysteine and phenylalanine, the CDR3 is 13 residues long. The retained sequence is limited to the CDR3, 39 bases, with the frame set at the first base. The chain is made from TRBV27 and TRBJ2-7; matching of 6 bases hints at TRBD2 as the D gene. Sequencing input: naive CD8+ T cells sorted from blood. The cell subset or site label of this sample denotes: CD45RA+CCR7+. The sequence was obtained from a woman in her 30s in good health. In nucleotides, the sequence is TGTGCCAGCAGTTTACGGGGAGGCTACGAGCAGTACTTC. Its amino acids are CASSLRGGYEQYF.